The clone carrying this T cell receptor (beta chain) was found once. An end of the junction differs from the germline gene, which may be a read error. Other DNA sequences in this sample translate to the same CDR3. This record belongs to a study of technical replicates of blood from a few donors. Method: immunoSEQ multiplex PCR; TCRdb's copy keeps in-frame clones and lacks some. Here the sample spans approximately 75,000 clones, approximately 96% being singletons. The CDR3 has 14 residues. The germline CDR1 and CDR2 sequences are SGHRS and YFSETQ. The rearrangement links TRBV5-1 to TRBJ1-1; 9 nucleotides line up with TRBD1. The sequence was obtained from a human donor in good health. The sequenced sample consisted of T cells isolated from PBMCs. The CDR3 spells CASSGDRVGTEAFF. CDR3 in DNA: TGCGCCAGCAGCGGGGACAGGGTAGGAACTGAAGCTTTTTTT. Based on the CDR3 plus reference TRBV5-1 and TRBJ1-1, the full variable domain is KAGVTQTPRYLIKTRGQQVTLSCSPISGHRSVSWYQQTPGQGLQFLFEYFSETQRNKGNFPGRFSGRQFSNSRSEMNVSTLELGDSALYLCASSGDRVGTEAFFGQGTRLTVV.